This T cell receptor (beta chain) stems from a study of blood T cells in healthy people across ages. Germline-derived CDR1 and CDR2 are SGHTA and FQGTGA. The length of the CDR3 is 15 residues. Trimming removed 2 bases from V and 8 bases from J; junction bases left unmatched: 7. Using a J-beta primer mix together with a sample-barcoded 5' primer, a second PCR was run for roughly 6 to 11 cycles. TCRdb analysed the 5' RACE reads with MiXCR anew, one entry per CDR3 protein. Of over 500,000 distinct CDR3 sequences listed, 45% to 60% are singletons. This clonotype was recorded many times. The source of this sequence is an elderly woman in good health. The chain employs TRBV7-3 and TRBJ2-1, with 9 bases lining up with TRBD2. Material: blood. The CDR3 bases are TGTGCCAGCAGCTTACAGGCGGGAGGGCCCTATGAGCAGTTCTTC. It is translated as CASSLQAGGPYEQFF.